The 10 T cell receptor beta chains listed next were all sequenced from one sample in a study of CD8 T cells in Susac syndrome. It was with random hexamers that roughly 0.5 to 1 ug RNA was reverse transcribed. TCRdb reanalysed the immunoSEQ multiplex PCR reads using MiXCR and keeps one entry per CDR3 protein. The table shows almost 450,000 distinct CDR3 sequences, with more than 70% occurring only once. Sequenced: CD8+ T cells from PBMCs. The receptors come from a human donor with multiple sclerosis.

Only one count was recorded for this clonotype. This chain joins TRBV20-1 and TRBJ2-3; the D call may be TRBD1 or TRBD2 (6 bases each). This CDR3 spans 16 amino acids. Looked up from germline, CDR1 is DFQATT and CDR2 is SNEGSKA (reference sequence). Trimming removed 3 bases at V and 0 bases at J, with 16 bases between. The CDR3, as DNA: TGCAGTGCTAGCGGAGGGAGGACAGCTAGCACAGATACGCAGTATTTT. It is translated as CSASGGRTASTDTQYF.

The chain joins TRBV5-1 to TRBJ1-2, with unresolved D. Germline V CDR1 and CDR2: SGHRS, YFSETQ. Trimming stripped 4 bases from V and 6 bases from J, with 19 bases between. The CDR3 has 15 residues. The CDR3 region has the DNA TGCGCCAGCAGCCATAGTGCAGGAGGAAACGATGGCTACACCTTC. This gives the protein CASSHSAGGNDGYTF. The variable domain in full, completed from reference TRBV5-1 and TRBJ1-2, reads KAGVTQTPRYLIKTRGQQVTLSCSPISGHRSVSWYQQTPGQGLQFLFEYFSETQRNKGNFPGRFSGRQFSNSRSEMNVSTLELGDSALYLCASSHSAGGNDGYTFGSGTRLTVV.

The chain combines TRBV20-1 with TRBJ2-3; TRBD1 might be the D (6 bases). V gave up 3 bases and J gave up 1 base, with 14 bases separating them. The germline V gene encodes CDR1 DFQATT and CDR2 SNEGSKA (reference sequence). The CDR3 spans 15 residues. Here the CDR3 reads CSASLHREGTDTQYF. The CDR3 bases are TGCAGTGCTAGTTTACACAGGGAAGGCACAGATACGCAGTATTTT.

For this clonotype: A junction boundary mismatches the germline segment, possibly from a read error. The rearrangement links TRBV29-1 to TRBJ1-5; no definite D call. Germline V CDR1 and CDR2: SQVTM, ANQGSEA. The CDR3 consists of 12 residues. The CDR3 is CSVEDRDGISIF. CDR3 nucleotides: TGCAGCGTTGAAGATCGAGACGGCATCAGCATTTTT.

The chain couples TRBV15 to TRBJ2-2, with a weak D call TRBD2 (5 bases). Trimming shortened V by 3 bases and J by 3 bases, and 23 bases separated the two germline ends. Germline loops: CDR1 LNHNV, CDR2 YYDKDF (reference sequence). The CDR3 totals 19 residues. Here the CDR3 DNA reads TGTGCCACCAGCAGTTACCTAGCAAAACAAATCGAGTACACCGGGGAGCTGTTTTTT. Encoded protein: CATSSYLAKQIEYTGELFF.

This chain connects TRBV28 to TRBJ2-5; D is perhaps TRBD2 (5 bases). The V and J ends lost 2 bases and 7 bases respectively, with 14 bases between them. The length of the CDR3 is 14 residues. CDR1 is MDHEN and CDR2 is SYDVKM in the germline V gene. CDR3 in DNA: TGTGCCAGCAGTTTACAGTCGTTCGGAGGGACCCAGTACTTC. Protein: CASSLQSFGGTQYF.

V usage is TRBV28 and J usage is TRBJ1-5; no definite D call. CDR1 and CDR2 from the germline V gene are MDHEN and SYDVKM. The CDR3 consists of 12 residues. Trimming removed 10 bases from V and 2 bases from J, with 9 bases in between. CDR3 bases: TGTGCCATCACAGAGGGCAATCAGCCCCAGCATTTT. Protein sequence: CAITEGNQPQHF.

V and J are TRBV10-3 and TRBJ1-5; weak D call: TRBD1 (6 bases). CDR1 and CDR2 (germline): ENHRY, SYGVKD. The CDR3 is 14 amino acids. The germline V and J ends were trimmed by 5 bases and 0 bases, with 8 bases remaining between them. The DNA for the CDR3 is TGTGCCATCAGTACAGGGCCTAGCAATCAGCCCCAGCATTTT. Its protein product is CAISTGPSNQPQHF.

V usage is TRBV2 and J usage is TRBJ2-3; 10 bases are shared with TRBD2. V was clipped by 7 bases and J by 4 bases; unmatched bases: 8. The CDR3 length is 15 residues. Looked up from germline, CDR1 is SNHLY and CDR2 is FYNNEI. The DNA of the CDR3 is TGTGCCAGCAAGGTACTAGCGGGGATACCAGATACGCAGTATTTT. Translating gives CASKVLAGIPDTQYF. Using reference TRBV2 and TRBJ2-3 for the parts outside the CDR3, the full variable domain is EPEVTQTPSHQVTQMGQEVILRCVPISNHLYFYWYRQILGQKVEFLVSFYNNEISEKSEIFDDQFSVERPDGSNFTLKIRSTKLEDSAMYFCASKVLAGIPDTQYFGPGTRLTVL.

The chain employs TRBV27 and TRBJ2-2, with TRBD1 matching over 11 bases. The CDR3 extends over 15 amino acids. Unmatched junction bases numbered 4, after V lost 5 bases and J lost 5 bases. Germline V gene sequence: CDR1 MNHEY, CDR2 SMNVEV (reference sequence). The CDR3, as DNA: TGTGCCAGCAGTCCGGACAGGGGGCGGACCGGGGAGCTGTTTTTT. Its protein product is CASSPDRGRTGELFF.